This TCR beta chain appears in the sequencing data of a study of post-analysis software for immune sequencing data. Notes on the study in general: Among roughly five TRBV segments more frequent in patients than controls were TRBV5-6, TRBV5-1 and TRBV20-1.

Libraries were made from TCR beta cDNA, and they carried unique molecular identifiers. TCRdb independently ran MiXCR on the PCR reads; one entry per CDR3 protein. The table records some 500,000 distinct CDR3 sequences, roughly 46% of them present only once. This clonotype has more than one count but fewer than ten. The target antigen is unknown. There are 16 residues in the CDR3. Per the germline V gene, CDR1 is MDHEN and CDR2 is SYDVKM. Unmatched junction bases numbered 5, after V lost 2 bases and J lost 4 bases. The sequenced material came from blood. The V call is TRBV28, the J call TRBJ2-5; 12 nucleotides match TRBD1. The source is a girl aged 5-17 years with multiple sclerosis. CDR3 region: CASSLGDRGLSETQYF. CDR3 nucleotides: TGTGCCAGCAGTTTAGGGGACAGGGGGCTATCAGAGACCCAGTACTTC.